This T cell receptor (beta chain) appears in the sequencing data of a study of control samples from healthy donors and cancer patients. The assay was immunoSEQ multiplex PCR, and TCRdb's table has in-frame clones only and misses some. The table lists around 100,000 clones, roughly 90% of them singletons. The specimen sequenced was blood. This sequence originates from a woman aged 50 to 60 in good health.

The CDR3 sequence: CASISGGAFIYGYTF. CDR3 nucleotide sequence: TGTGCCAGTATCTCGGGAGGGGCCTTTATTTATGGCTACACCTTC. The V call is TRBV19, the J call TRBJ1-2, with D possibly being TRBD1 (5 bases). V dropped 7 bases and J dropped 5 bases, with 20 bases sitting between them. Germline lookup yields CDR1 LNHDA and CDR2 SQIVND (reference sequence). This CDR3 comprises 15 residues.